This T cell receptor (beta chain) appears in the sequencing data of a study of T-cell memory formation after mild COVID-19. Study details: The study found TCR clusters largely donor specific.

CDR3 length: 14 residues. The germline V and J ends were trimmed by 5 bases and 0 bases, with 8 bases remaining between them. Per germline, CDR1 SGHRS and CDR2 YFSETQ. Details on this clonotype: Antigen: not known.

The authors produced TCR alpha and TCR beta cDNA libraries with sample barcodes and UMIs by 5'RACE using constant-segment primers. TCRdb called the 5' RACE reads again in MiXCR, with one record for every CDR3 protein. The top ten clones hold approximately 12% of a sample with about 340,000 distinct CDR3 sequences, 20% to 25% of them seen once. Regarding the study as a whole: Whereas later expanders leaned CD4+, clones contracting day 15 to 85 showed a balanced CD4/CD8 makeup. Contracting clones localized mainly to CM and EM when CD4+ and mainly to EMRA when CD8+.

The sample comprised PBMCs or a T cell subset sorted from them (not recorded which). The genes are TRBV5-1 and TRBJ2-2; D call uncertain. The TCR comes from an adult woman who had mild COVID-19 (a few samples of this study predate the infection). Cell type and time point are not known. CDR3 in amino acids: CASRYSPNTGELFF. CDR3 DNA sequence: TGCGCCAGCAGATACAGCCCGAACACCGGGGAGCTGTTTTTT. Full variable domain (missing parts from reference TRBV5-1 and TRBJ2-2): KAGVTQTPRYLIKTRGQQVTLSCSPISGHRSVSWYQQTPGQGLQFLFEYFSETQRNKGNFPGRFSGRQFSNSRSEMNVSTLELGDSALYLCASRYSPNTGELFFGEGSRLTVL.